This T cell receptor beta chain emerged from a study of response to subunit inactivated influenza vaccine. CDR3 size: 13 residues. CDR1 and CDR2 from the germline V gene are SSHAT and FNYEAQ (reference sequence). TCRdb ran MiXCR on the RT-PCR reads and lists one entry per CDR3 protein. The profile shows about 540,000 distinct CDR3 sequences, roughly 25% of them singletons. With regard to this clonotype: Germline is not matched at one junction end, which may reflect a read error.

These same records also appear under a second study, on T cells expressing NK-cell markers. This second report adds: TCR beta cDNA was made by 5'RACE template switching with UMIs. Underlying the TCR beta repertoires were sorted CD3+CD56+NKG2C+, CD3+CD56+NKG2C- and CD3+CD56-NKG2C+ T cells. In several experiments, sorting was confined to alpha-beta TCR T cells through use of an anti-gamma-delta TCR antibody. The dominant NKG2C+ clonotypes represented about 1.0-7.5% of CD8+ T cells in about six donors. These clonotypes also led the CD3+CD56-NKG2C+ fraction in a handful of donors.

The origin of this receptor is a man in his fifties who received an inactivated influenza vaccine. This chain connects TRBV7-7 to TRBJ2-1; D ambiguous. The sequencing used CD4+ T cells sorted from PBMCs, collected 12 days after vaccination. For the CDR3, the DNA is TGTGCTAGCAGCTCGGACGTAGACAATGAGCAGTTCTTC. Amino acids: CASSSDVDNEQFF.